This T cell receptor beta chain appears in the sequencing data of a study (dated by TCRdb to the mid-2010s). A note on the overall study: The study tested whether tumor-infiltrating Tregs in breast cancer are recruited from blood Tregs or converted in situ from other CD4+ T cell subsets. Overall study results and their limits: Rather than covering whole repertoires, validation in the larger cohort was restricted to a single TCR beta V-J rearrangement. The greatest overlap of tumor-infiltrating Treg TCR alpha and beta sequences was with tumor naive CD4+ T cells, followed next by blood naive CD4+ T cells. In terms of TCR gene usage, tumor memory CD4+ T cells clustered together with blood and lymph node memory CD4+ cells, as well as with lymph node naive CD4+ cells.

This clonotype occurred once. The specificity of this receptor is unknown. Per-base quality was not reported, and no clone a single base away is much larger than it. A single read constitutes weak evidence. Amplification of full-length TCR variable regions was done by 5' RACE PCR using constant-region reverse primers, and this step was followed by semi-nested PCR with Nested Universal Primer A. The ReliaPrep RNA Cell Miniprep System was used to extract total RNA, which was then reverse transcribed into 5'RACE-ready cDNA with the SMARTer RACE 5'/3' Kit. Full-length TCR alpha and beta libraries were barcoded with multiplex adaptors and sequenced on an Illumina MiSeq. The published analysis was carried out like this. For each of nine subset-tissue groups, sequencing data from the five patients were combined, and the groups were compared by unsupervised clustering of TCR gene usage. The Morisita-Horn index was used to calculate repertoire similarity, with shared sequences weighted according to their contribution to each repertoire. The public reads were run again by TCRdb, first through fastp at Q25 and then through MiXCR, and only productive beta chains were kept. Entries are consolidated by CDR3 protein sequence, retaining the most common genes and DNA. It is TCRdb's table, rather than the study itself, that gives the V and J calls and clone size. A total of over 45,000 distinct CDR3 sequences appear in this sample, about 25% of them only once. Together, the top ten hold roughly 2.2% of the sample.

From the cysteine through the phenylalanine, the CDR3 covers 15 amino acids. Of all the DNA, just the CDR3 is kept, 45 bases in frame from base 1. CDR1 and CDR2 were assigned from the germline V gene as MDHEN and SYDVKM. V and J are truncated by 5 bases and 4 bases respectively, leaving an intervening sequence of 15 bases. CD4+CD25+CD127-/low cells were isolated as Tregs. Tregs, naive and memory CD4+ T cells from tumor, blood and ipsilateral draining lymph nodes of a handful of breast cancer patients underwent full-length TCR alpha and beta sequencing. Tumor tissue and lymph nodes obtained from ipsilateral axillary dissection were perfused with PBS, minced and then digested with collagenase I and hyaluronidase. A purity exceeding 90% was confirmed by FACS for the sorted cell populations.

Recombination joined TRBV28 with TRBJ1-3; TRBD1 is perhaps the D gene, given 5 matching bases. This sequence was found in a female donor with breast cancer. The specimen sequenced was tumor-infiltrating Tregs sorted from the breast tumor. The nucleotide sequence reads TGTGCCAGCAGTGACCGGACAAGAAAGGGAAACACCATATATTTT. Its translation reads: CASSDRTRKGNTIYF.